This T cell receptor (beta chain) is drawn from a study of T cells after yellow fever vaccination. 5'RACE template switching added a universal primer site and UMIs to TCR cDNA. TCRdb redid the calling of the 5' RACE reads with MiXCR, one entry per CDR3 protein. In the table there are some 160,000 distinct CDR3 sequences, 9.3% of which are singletons. This clonotype has only a few counts. Its antigen is unidentified. Notes on the study in general: The CD4 compartment and the CD8 compartment contained a small share of clonotypes in common. A faster peak, day 5 versus 15, was reached by the weaker secondary response. Boosting was followed by the reappearance of most primary-vaccination clones (roughly 95% CD4, about 88% CD8).

V shed 5 bases and J shed 2 bases, with 9 bases lying between them. The germline CDR1 and CDR2 sequences are SGHVS and FQNEAQ. The CDR3 contains 14 residues. The chain uses TRBV7-8 and TRBJ2-2, with D hard to call. This TCR came from a man between 18 and 29 years old who received the YFV17D yellow fever vaccine. This specimen was CD8+ T cells sorted from PBMCs, taken 45 days after the yellow fever booster vaccination. The DNA of the CDR3 is TGTGCCAGCAGCGCTCAACTAAACACCGGGGAGCTGTTTTTT. Translation gives CASSAQLNTGELFF.